This is a list of T cell receptor beta chains from one sample in a study of chemoradiotherapy in HPV16-positive cancers. Measured with immunoSEQ multiplex PCR; TCRdb has only the in-frame clones, and not every one. The sample lists about 39,000 clones, more than 65% occurring once. The sequenced sample was blood, obtained from a patient who underwent chemoradiotherapy. These receptors were obtained from a human donor with HPV-associated anogenital cancer. The CDR3 runs from the conserved cysteine through the conserved F or W. Fields, in order: CDR3 length, J gene, clone size, D gene, V gene, CDR3 DNA, CDR3 protein. The D gene is left open where the match is weak. Expanded clones get a size class; other rows say once, few or many, or leave the size out.

>15|TRBJ1-4|.|.|TRBV2
TGTGCCAGCAGTGCCCCCAGTTTTAATGTCGAAAAACTGTTTTTT
CASSAPSFNVEKLFF
>17|TRBJ1-3|once|TRBD1|TRBV13
TGTGCCAGCAGCTTAAGTGGGGGACAGGGGGCTGGAAACACCATATATTTT
CASSLSGGQGAGNTIYF
>15|TRBJ2-1|once|.|TRBV6-5
TGTGCCAGCAGTATAACAGAGAGCTCCTACAATGAGCAGTTCTTC
CASSITESSYNEQFF
>15|TRBJ1-2|.|.|TRBV13
TGTGCCAGCAGCTTAGGCCCCCAGAAGGGGGGCGGCTACACCTTC
CASSLGPQKGGGYTF
>15|TRBJ1-3|.|.|TRBV6-4
TGTGCCAGCAGTGCCCGGACGCACTCTGGAAACACCATATATTTT
CASSARTHSGNTIYF
>13|TRBJ1-1|.|TRBD1|TRBV29-1
TGCAGCGTCCACAGGGGCGGGAACACTGAAGCTTTCTTT
CSVHRGGNTEAFF
>17|TRBJ1-3|.|.|TRBV10-1
TGCGCCAGCAGTGTCCTCCCCCACATGAAACAGGTAAACACCATATATTTT
CASSVLPHMKQVNTIYF
>12|TRBJ2-2|.|.|TRBV11-3
TGTGCCAGCAGCTTAGCCACCGGGGAGCTGTTTTTT
CASSLATGELFF
>16|TRBJ1-6|.|TRBD1|TRBV9
TGTGCCAGCAGCCAGACAGGGGGCGCAGGGGGTTCACCCCTCCACTTT
CASSQTGGAGGSPLHF
>13|TRBJ1-1|.|.|TRBV11-3
TGTGCCAGCAGCTTAGGCTTGGGGTCTGAAGCTTTCTTT
CASSLGLGSEAFF
>12|TRBJ2-7|.|.|TRBV5-4
TGTGCCAGCAGCCTCAGCTCCTACGAGCAGTACTTC
CASSLSSYEQYF
>14|TRBJ2-7|.|.|TRBV10-3
TGTGCCATCAGTGTCAAGAAGGGCCCCCACGAGCAGTACTTC
CAISVKKGPHEQYF
>13|TRBJ1-4|.|.|TRBV5-1
TGCGCCAGCAGCTTCTACACCGGTGAAAAACTGTTTTTT
CASSFYTGEKLFF